This T cell receptor (beta chain) was captured by sequencing in a study of blood T cell repertoires in COVID-19. Study context: Sites across the United States, Italy and Spain contributed samples from acute and convalescent COVID-19.

Repertoires were generated with immunoSEQ multiplex PCR, while TCRdb's copy carries only in-frame clones and drops some. Of more than 300,000 clones listed, 86% are singletons. This clone was recorded at least ten times. V was shortened by 2 bases and J by 1 base, with 8 bases between the two germline ends. The CDR3 is 14 amino acids. Germline values: CDR1 WSHSY, CDR2 SAAADI. This clonotype was obtained from a man between 25 and 39 years old who had recovered from COVID-19. The material sequenced was PBMCs or T cells enriched from blood (not recorded which). This chain connects TRBV10-2 to TRBJ1-1; D is undetermined. The CDR3 loop reads CASSETRGNTEAFF. CDR3 in DNA: TGCGCCAGCAGTGAGACACGGGGGAACACTGAAGCTTTCTTT.